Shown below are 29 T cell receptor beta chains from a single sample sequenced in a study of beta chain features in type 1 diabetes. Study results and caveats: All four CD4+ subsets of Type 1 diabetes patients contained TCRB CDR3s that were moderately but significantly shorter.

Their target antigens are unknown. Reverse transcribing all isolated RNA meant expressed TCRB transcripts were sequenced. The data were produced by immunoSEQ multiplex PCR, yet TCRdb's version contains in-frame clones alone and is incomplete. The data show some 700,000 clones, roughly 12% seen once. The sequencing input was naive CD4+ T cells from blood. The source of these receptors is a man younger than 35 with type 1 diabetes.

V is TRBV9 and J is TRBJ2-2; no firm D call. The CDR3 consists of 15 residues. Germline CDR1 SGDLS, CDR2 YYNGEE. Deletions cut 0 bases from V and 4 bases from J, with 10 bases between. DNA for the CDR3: TGTGCCAGCAGCGTAGGCGGATCTAGCACCGGGGAGCTGTTTTTT. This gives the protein CASSVGGSSTGELFF.

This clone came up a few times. In DNA, the CDR3 is TGTGCCATCAGTGAATGGGGTAGCGGAGGCTACGAGCAGTACTTC. Translation: CAISEWGSGGYEQYF. V is TRBV10-3 and J is TRBJ2-7, with TRBD2 as a possible D gene (6 bases). V gave up 3 bases and J gave up 3 bases, with 15 bases separating them. The length of the CDR3 is 15 residues. CDR1 is ENHRY, CDR2 SYGVKD, per germline.

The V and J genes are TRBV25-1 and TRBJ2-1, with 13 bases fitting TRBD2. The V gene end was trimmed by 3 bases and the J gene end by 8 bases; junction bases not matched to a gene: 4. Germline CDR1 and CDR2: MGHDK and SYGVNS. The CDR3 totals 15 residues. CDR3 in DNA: TGTGCCAGCAGTGACTGGACTAGCGGGGGCGATGAGCAGTTCTTC. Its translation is CASSDWTSGGDEQFF.

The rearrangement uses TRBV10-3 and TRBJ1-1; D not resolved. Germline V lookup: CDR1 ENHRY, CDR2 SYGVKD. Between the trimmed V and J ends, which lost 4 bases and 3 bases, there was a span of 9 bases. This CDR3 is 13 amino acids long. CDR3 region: CAISGTADTEAFF. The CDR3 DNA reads TGTGCCATCAGTGGGACGGCTGACACTGAAGCTTTCTTT.

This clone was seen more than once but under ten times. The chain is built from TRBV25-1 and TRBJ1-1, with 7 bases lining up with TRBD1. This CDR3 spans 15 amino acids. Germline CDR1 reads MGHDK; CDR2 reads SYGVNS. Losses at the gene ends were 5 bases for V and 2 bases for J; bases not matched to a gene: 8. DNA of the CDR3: TGTGCCAGCAGTCCCAAAGACAGGGCCAACACTGAAGCTTTCTTT. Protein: CASSPKDRANTEAFF.

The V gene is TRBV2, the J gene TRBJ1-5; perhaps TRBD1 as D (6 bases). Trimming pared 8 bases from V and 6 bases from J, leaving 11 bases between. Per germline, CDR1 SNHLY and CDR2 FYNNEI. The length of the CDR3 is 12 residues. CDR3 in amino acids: CASGDNRQPQHF. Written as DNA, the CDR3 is TGTGCCAGCGGGGACAATCGTCAGCCCCAGCATTTT.

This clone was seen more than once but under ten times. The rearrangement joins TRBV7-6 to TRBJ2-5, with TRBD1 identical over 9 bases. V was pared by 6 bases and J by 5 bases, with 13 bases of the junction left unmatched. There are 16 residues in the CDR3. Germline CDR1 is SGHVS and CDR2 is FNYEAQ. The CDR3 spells CASSRVGTGIQETQYF. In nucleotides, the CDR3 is TGTGCCAGCAGTCGCGTAGGGACAGGGATACAGGAGACCCAGTACTTC.

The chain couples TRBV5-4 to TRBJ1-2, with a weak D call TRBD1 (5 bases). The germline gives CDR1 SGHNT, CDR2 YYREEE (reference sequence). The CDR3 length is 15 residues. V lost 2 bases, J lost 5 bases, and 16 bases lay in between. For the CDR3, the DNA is TGTGCCAGCAGCTTACCATCCTTCGGGGGGTATGGCTACACCTTC. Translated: CASSLPSFGGYGYTF.

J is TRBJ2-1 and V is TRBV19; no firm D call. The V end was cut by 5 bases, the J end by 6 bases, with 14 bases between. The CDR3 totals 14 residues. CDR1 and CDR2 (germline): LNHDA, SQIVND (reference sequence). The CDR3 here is CASSWLGEGNEQFF. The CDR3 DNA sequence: TGTGCCAGTAGTTGGCTGGGCGAAGGCAATGAGCAGTTCTTC.

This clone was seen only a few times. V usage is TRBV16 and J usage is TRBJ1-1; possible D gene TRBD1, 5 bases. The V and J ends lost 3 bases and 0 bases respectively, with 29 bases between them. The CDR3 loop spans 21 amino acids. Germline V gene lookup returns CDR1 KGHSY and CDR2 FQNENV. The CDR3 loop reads CASSHPQGARAGTYLNTEAFF. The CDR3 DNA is TGTGCCAGCAGCCACCCCCAGGGTGCTCGAGCTGGTACTTACTTGAACACTGAAGCTTTCTTT.

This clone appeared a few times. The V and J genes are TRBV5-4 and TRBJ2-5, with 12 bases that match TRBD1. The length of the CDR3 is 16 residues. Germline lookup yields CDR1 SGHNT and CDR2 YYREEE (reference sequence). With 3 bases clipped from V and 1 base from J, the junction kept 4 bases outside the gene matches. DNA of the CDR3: TGTGCCAGCAGCTCAGGGACAGGGGGCCTCCAAGAGACCCAGTACTTC. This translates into CASSSGTGGLQETQYF.

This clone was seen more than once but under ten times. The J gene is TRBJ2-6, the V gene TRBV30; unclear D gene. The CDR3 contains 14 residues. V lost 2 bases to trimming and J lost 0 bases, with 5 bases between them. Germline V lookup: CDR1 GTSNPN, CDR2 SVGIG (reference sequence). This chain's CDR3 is CAWSMDSGANVLTF. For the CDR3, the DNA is TGTGCCTGGAGTATGGACTCTGGGGCCAACGTCCTGACTTTC.

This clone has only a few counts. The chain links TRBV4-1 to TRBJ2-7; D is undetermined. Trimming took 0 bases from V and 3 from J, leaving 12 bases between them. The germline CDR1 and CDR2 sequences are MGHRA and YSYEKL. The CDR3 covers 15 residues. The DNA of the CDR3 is TGCGCCAGCAGCCAAGATCCCAGCCCAATCTACGAGCAGTACTTC. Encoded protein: CASSQDPSPIYEQYF.

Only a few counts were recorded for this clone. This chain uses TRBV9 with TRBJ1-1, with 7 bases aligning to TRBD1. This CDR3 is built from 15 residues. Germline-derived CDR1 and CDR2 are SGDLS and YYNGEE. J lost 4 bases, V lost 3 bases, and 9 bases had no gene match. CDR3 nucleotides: TGTGCCAGCAGCGATCTCACAGGGGCGGTCACTGAAGCTTTCTTT. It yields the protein CASSDLTGAVTEAFF.

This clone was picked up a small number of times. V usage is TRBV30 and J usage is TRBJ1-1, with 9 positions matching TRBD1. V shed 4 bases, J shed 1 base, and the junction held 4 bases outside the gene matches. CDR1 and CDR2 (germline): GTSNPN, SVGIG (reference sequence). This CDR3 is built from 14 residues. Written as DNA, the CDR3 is TGTGCCTGGACCCAACAGGGGGCGAACACTGAAGCTTTCTTT. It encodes CAWTQQGANTEAFF. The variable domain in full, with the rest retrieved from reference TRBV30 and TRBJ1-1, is SQTIHQWPATLVQPVGSPLSLECTVEGTSNPNLYWYRQAAGRGLQLLFYSVGIGQISSEVPQNLSASRPQDRQFILSSKKLLLSDSGFYLCAWTQQGANTEAFFGQGTRLTVV.

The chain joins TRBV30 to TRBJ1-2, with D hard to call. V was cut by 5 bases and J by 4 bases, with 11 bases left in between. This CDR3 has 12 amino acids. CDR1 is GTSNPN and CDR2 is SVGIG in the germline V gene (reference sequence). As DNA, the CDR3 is TGTGCCTGGCGGGCATCGGGCTATGGCTACACCTTC. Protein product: CAWRASGYGYTF.

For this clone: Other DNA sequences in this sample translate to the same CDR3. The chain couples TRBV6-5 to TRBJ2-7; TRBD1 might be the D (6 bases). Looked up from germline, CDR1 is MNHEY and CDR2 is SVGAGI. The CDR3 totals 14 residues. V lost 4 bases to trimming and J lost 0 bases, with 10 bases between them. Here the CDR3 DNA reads TGTGCCAGCAGTTTAACAGGGAGCTCCTACGAGCAGTACTTC. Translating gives CASSLTGSSYEQYF.

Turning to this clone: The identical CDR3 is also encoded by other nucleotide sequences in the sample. CDR3 in DNA: TGTGCCAGCAGTGAGGAGGGCTTGAACACTGAAGCTTTCTTT. Translated: CASSEEGLNTEAFF. The V gene is TRBV2, the J gene TRBJ1-1; no firm D call. V was cut by 3 bases and J by 0 bases, with 8 bases left in between. The CDR3 is 14 residues long. Germline V gives CDR1 SNHLY, CDR2 FYNNEI.

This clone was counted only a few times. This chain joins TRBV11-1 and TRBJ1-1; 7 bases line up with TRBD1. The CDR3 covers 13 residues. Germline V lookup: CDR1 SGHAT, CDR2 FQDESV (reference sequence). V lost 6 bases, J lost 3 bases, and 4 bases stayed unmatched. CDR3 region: CASSSDRDTEAFF. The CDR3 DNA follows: TGTGCCAGCAGTTCCGACAGGGACACTGAAGCTTTCTTT.

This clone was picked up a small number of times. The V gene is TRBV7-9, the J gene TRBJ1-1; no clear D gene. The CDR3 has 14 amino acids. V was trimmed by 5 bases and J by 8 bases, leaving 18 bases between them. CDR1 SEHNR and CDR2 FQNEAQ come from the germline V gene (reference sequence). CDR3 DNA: TGTGCCAGCAGCCCGGCTGGACTCCGAGCAGAAGCTTTCTTT. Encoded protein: CASSPAGLRAEAFF.

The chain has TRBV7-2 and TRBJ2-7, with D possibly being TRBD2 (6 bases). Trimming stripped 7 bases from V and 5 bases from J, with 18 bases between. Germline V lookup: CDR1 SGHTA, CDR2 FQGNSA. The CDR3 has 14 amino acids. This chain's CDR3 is CASNLRGWVDEQYF. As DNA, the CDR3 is TGTGCCAGCAACTTGCGGGGCTGGGTTGACGAGCAGTACTTC.

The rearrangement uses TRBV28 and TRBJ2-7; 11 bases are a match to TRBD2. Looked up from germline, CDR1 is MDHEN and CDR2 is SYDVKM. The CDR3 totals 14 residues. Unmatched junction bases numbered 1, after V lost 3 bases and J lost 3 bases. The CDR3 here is CASSLTSGVYEQYF. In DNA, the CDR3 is TGTGCCAGCAGTTTGACTAGCGGGGTCTACGAGCAGTACTTC.

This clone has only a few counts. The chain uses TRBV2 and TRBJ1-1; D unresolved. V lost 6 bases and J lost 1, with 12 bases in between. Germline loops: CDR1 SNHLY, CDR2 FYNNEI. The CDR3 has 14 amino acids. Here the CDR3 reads CASRERDPNTEAFF. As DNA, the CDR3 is TGTGCCAGCAGAGAGAGAGACCCGAACACTGAAGCTTTCTTT.

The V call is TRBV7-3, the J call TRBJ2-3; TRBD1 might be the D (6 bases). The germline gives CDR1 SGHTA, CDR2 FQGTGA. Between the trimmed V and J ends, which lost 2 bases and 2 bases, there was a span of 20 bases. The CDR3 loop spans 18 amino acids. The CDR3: CASSLGPTGIGHTDTQYF. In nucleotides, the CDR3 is TGTGCCAGCAGCTTAGGGCCAACAGGGATCGGACACACAGATACGCAGTATTTT.

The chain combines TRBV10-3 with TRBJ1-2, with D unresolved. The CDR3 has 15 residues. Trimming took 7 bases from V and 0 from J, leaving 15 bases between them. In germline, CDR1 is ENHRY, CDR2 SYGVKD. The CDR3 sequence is CAITESGTPNYGYTF. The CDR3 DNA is TGTGCCATCACCGAGTCCGGAACTCCTAACTATGGCTACACCTTC.

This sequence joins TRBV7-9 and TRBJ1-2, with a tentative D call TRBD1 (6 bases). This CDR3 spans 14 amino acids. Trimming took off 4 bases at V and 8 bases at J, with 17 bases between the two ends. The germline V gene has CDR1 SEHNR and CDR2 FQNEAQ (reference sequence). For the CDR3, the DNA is TGTGCCAGCAGCTCCGAGGGGGGCGCATACGGCTACACCTTC. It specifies CASSSEGGAYGYTF.

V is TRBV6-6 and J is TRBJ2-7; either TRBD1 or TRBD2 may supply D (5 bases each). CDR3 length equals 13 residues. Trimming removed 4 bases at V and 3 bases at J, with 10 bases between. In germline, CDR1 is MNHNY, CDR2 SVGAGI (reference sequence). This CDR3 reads CASSLARGYEQYF. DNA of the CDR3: TGTGCCAGCAGTTTGGCGAGGGGCTACGAGCAGTACTTC.

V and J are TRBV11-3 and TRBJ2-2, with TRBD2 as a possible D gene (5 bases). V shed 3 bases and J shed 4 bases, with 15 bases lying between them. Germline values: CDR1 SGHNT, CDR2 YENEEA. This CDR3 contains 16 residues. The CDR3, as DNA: TGTGCCAGCAGCTTTGAAGGATTCGGGATCACCGGGGAGCTGTTTTTT. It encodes CASSFEGFGITGELFF.

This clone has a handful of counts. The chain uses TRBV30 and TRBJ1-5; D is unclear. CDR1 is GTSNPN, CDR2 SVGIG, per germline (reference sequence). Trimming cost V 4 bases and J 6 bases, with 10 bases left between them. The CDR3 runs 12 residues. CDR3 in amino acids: CAWKDAGQPQHF. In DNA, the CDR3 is TGTGCCTGGAAGGATGCGGGTCAGCCCCAGCATTTT.